This T cell receptor (beta chain) originates from a study of T-cell reconstitution after alpha-beta-depleted transplantation in children. The study's findings and limits: T-cell numbers and diversity one year post-transplant derived largely from freshly generated T cells. Some patients' high day-60 TCRbeta diversity was attributed to recipient cells surviving conditioning. Roughly two months post-transplant, alpha-beta T cells reportedly originated from several hundred graft clones that had expanded.

Unique molecular identifiers tagged the TCRbeta library. Using its own MiXCR run on the PCR reads, TCRdb lists one record per CDR3 protein. The sample contains 280,000 or so distinct CDR3 sequences, more than 9% of which appear only once. The CDR3 contains 14 residues. Germline V gives CDR1 SGHAT, CDR2 FQNNGV. The J segment lost 7 bases and the V segment lost 5 bases, leaving 3 bases of the junction unmatched. This clonotype was observed at least ten times. What it recognizes is unknown. The starting material was peripheral blood, obtained 180 days after TCRalphabeta/CD19-depleted stem cell transplant. The rearrangement uses TRBV11-2 and TRBJ2-2; 11 bases are a match to TRBD2. The source of this sequence is a male patient aged 2 to 9 who had a stem cell transplant for chronic granulomatous disease, so the T cells may come from the graft donor. The CDR3 sequence is CASSPTSGSGELFF. The CDR3 bases are TGTGCCAGCAGCCCTACTAGCGGGAGCGGGGAGCTGTTTTTT.